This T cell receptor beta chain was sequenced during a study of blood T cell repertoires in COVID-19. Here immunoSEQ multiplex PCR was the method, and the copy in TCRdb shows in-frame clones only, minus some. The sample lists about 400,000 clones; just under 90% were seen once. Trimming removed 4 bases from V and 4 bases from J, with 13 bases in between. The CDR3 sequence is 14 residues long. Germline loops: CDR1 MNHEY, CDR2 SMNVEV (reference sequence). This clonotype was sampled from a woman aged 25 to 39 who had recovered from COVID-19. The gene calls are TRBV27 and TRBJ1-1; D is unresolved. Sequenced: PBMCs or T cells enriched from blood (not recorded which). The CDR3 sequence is CASSSSWSSTEAFF. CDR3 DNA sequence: TGTGCCAGCAGTTCCTCGTGGAGTTCCACTGAAGCTTTCTTT.